This TCR beta chain was observed in a study of T cells after yellow fever vaccination. This clonotype was picked up a small number of times. In TCRdb, the 5' RACE reads were re-called with MiXCR into one record per CDR3 protein. The sample has roughly 400,000 distinct CDR3 sequences, around 20% seen once. Germline CDR1 MNHEY, CDR2 SVGEGT. This CDR3 contains 15 residues. Germline trimming cut 5 bases from V and 2 bases from J; bases unmatched to any gene: 5. The receptor's source is a man aged 18-30 years who received the YFV17D yellow fever vaccine. The chain is built from TRBV6-2 or TRBV6-3 and TRBJ2-5; TRBD2 aligns across 10 bases. This material consisted of PBMCs, taken before the yellow fever booster vaccination. The chain's CDR3 is CASSPLGLAQETQYF. The CDR3 nucleotides are TGTGCCAGCAGTCCCCTGGGACTAGCGCAAGAGACCCAGTACTTC.